One and the same sample provided the 6 T cell receptor beta chains below, sequenced in a study of blood T cells in healthy people across ages. It was with a sample-barcoded 5' primer and a J-beta primer mix that a second PCR of about 6 to 11 cycles was run. TCRdb reprocessed the 5' RACE reads via MiXCR and lists one record per CDR3 protein. The table has about 1.4 million distinct CDR3 sequences, approximately 60% seen once; the top ten hold more than 6%. Sequencing was performed on blood. The receptor source for this set is a man aged 18 to 29 in good health.

The chain carries TRBV5-5 and TRBJ2-4, with 8 bases fitting TRBD2. The ends lost 0 bases at V and 5 bases at J; junction bases unmatched: 7. Germline V lookup: CDR1 SGHKS, CDR2 YYEKEE (reference sequence). The CDR3 covers 16 residues. The CDR3 reads CASSLVLRGDQNIQYF. The CDR3 nucleotides are TGTGCCAGCAGCTTGGTACTGCGGGGGGACCAAAACATTCAGTACTTC.

This chain connects TRBV7-9 to TRBJ2-3; 8 nucleotides align to TRBD1. Germline values: CDR1 SEHNR, CDR2 FQNEAQ (reference sequence). V was pared by 1 base and J by 2 bases, with 2 bases of the junction left unmatched. The CDR3 is made up of 15 amino acids. Here the CDR3 reads CASSLGTGTTDTQYF. The CDR3, as DNA: TGTGCCAGCAGCTTAGGGACAGGGACCACAGATACGCAGTATTTT. The whole variable domain, filled in from reference TRBV7-9 and TRBJ2-3, reads DTGVSQNPRHKITKRGQNVTFRCDPISEHNRLYWYRQTLGQGPEFLTYFQNEAQLEKSRLLSDRFSAERPKGSFSTLEIQRTEQGDSAMYLCASSLGTGTTDTQYFGPGTRLTVL.

The chain links TRBV7-9 to TRBJ2-5; D ambiguous. The DNA end is a closer match to TRBJ2-7, so the J assignment may be wrong. CDR3 length: 13 residues. The germline CDR1 and CDR2 sequences are SEHNR and FQNEAQ (reference sequence). CDR3 residues: CASSLERIYEQYF. The CDR3 nucleotides read TGTGCCAGCAGCTTAGAACGAATTTACGAGCAGTACTTC.

The CDR3 coding sequence is TGTGCCAGCAGCTTACCGTGGGACAGGTTGGACTATGGCTACACCTTC. As protein: CASSLPWDRLDYGYTF. The chain combines TRBV13 with TRBJ1-2; 8 bases fit TRBD1. In germline, CDR1 is PRHDT, CDR2 FYEKMQ (reference sequence). The CDR3 has 16 residues. The V segment lost 2 bases and the J segment 3 bases; nucleotides outside the gene matches: 8.

The rearrangement links TRBV20-1 to TRBJ1-4; 8 nucleotides line up with TRBD1. This CDR3 is built from 15 residues. Germline V gives CDR1 DFQATT, CDR2 SNEGSKA (reference sequence). V was pared by 2 bases and J by 6 bases, with 8 bases of the junction left unmatched. The CDR3 sequence is CSARPRTGWDEKLFF. The CDR3 region has the DNA TGCAGTGCTAGACCGAGGACAGGGTGGGATGAAAAACTGTTTTTT.

This chain connects TRBV6-5 to TRBJ1-5; 8 bases line up with TRBD1. The trim removed 5 bases at V and 7 bases at J, leaving 10 bases unmatched. Germline CDR1 and CDR2: MNHEY and SVGAGI. This CDR3 region has 15 residues. CDR3 residues: CASSENGQGRQPQHF. In DNA form, the CDR3 reads TGTGCCAGCAGTGAAAACGGACAGGGCAGGCAGCCCCAGCATTTT.